This T cell receptor (beta chain) comes out of a study of T cell responses to AZD1222 COVID-19 vaccine. Study-wide findings and caveats: Donors were mostly white British, more females; clonal diversity possibly underestimated. Spike was spanned by vaccine-associated CD4 TCRs, with dominance at 160-218 and 743-854. Just 5 or 6 AZD1222 recipients tested seropositive at baseline.

From germline, CDR1 is SGHNT and CDR2 YYREEE (reference sequence). The CDR3 extends over 16 amino acids. V shed 3 bases and J shed 0 bases, with 10 bases lying between them. On this clone: Its cognate antigen is unknown.

TCRdb's table, derived via immunoSEQ multiplex PCR, lists solely in-frame clones and lacks some. The sample holds around 110,000 clones, roughly nine tenths seen once. This TCR came from an adult who received the AZD1222 COVID-19 vaccine. The J gene is TRBJ2-6, the V gene TRBV5-4; D possibly corresponds to TRBD1 (5 bases). The starting material was peripheral blood, obtained 28 days after the second AZD1222 dose. CDR3 sequence (DNA): TGTGCCAGCAGCTGGGGCCAGGGCTCTGGGGCCAACGTCCTGACTTTC. Translating it yields CASSWGQGSGANVLTF. Supplemented by reference TRBV5-4 and TRBJ2-6, the full variable domain reads ETGVTQSPTHLIKTRGQQVTLRCSSQSGHNTVSWYQQALGQGPQFIFQYYREEENGRGNFPPRFSGLQFPNYSSELNVNALELDDSALYLCASSWGQGSGANVLTFGAGSRLTVL.